This paragraph reports one T cell receptor beta chain. V lost 3 bases and J 6 bases, leaving 11 bases between the germline ends. Germline lookup yields CDR1 SGHVS and CDR2 FQNEAQ. CDR3 length: 14 residues. Clones were read by immunoSEQ multiplex PCR, and TCRdb kept only the in-frame ones, dropping some. The table records roughly 2,300,000 clones, about 90% of them present only once. This sample is drawn from a study of shared clonotypes between healthy human individuals. The chain joins TRBV7-8 to TRBJ1-4, with D uncertain. This clonotype was sampled from a young man in good health. Some clones in this sample may be carry-over from other donors' samples. Sequences were obtained from naive CD4+ T cells from PBMCs. Documented subset: CD45RA+ positively selected. The CDR3 bases are TGTGCCAGCAGCTTCGACGCGACATATGAAAAACTGTTTTTT. Translating gives CASSFDATYEKLFF. Drawing the rest from reference TRBV7-8 and TRBJ1-4, the complete variable domain is GAGVSQSPRYKVAKRGQDVALRCDPISGHVSLFWYQQALGQGPEFLTYFQNEAQLDKSGLPSDRFFAERPEGSVSTLKIQRTQQEDSAVYLCASSFDATYEKLFFGSGTQLSVL.